The entry below gives a single T cell receptor (beta chain) sequence along with its context. The antigen is unknown. Donors gave around 10 milliliters of peripheral blood apiece. Isolating PBMCs gave at least 7 million of these cells per sample. This record belongs to a study of blood T cells in healthy people across ages. Study-wide findings and caveats: When set beside aged donors, long-lived donors presented more naive CD4+ cells and higher diversity. Because donor CMV status was unknown, expanded clonotype changes were possibly confounded.

Sample-barcoded 5' priming and a J-beta primer mix drove a second PCR of roughly 7 to 11 cycles. One entry per CDR3 protein results from TCRdb running MiXCR on the 5' RACE reads. The sample holds hundreds of thousands of distinct CDR3 sequences, more than 50% seen once. The CDR3 spans 12 residues. CDR1 SQVTM and CDR2 ANQGSEA come from the germline V gene. The V and J genes are TRBV29-1 and TRBJ2-4, with D perhaps assigned TRBD1 or TRBD2 (5 bases each). With the DNA end fitting TRBJ2-7 better, the J assignment may be wrong. Sequencing was performed on blood. The receptor was derived from a man aged 40-49 years in good health. The CDR3 reads CSGGFGVDEQYF. The CDR3 nucleotides are TGCAGCGGGGGCTTCGGGGTCGACGAGCAGTACTTC.